This T cell receptor (beta chain) was profiled in a study of blood T cells in healthy people across ages. Study-level findings and limits: PBMCs went unsorted, and a conclusive naive versus antigen-experienced comparison was therefore prevented.

Through a sample-barcoded 5' primer and a J-beta primer mix, a second PCR was run for about 6 to 11 cycles. TCRdb ran MiXCR on the 5' RACE reads and lists one entry per CDR3 protein. The sample lists around 1,600,000 distinct CDR3 sequences, 35% to 45% occurring once. V shed 0 bases, J shed 4 bases, and the junction held 8 bases outside the gene matches. This CDR3 has 18 residues. Germline CDR1 reads MNHNS; CDR2 reads SASEGT. This clonotype turned up a few times. The target antigen is unknown. The clonotype comes from a woman between 18 and 29 years old in good health. The sample consisted of blood. The chain links TRBV6-1 to TRBJ2-1, with 11 bases matching TRBD1. The CDR3 loop is CASSEAGSGTGGYNEQFF. CDR3 DNA: TGTGCCAGCAGTGAAGCGGGATCAGGGACAGGGGGATACAATGAGCAGTTCTTC.